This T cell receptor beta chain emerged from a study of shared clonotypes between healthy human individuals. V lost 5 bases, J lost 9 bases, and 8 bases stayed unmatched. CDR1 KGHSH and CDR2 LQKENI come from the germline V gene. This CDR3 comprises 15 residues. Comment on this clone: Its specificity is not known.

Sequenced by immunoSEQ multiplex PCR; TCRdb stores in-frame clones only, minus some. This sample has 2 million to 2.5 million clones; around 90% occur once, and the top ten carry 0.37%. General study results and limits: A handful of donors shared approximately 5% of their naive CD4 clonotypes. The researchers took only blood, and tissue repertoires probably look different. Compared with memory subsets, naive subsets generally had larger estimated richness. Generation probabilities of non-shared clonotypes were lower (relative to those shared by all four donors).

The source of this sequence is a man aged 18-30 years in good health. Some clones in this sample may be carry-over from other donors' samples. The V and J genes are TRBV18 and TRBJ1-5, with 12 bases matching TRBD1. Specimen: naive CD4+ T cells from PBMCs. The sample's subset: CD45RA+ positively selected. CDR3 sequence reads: CASSSGQGALWPQHF. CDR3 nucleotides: TGTGCCAGCTCATCGGGACAGGGGGCTCTTTGGCCCCAGCATTTT.